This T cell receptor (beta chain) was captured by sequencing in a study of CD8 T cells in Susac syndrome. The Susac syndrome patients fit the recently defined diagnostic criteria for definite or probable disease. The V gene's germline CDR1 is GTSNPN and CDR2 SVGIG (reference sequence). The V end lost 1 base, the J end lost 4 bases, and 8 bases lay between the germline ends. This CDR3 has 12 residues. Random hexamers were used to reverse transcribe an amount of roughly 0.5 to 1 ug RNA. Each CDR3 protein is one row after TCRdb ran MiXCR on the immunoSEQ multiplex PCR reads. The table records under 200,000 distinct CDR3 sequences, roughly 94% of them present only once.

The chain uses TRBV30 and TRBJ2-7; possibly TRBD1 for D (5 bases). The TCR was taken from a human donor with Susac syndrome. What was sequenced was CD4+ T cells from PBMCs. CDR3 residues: CAWSEGRYEQYF. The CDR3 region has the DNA TGTGCCTGGAGTGAGGGGCGGTACGAGCAGTACTTC.